Listed below are T cell receptor beta chains from one sample, sequenced in a study of T cell responses to AZD1222 COVID-19 vaccine. Libraries were prepared by immunoSEQ multiplex PCR; TCRdb keeps only in-frame clonotypes and omits some of them. The sample carries more than 70,000 clones, around 83% recorded once. The input for sequencing was peripheral blood, taken on day 0 of AZD1222 vaccination. These receptors came from an adult in good health. The CDR3 runs from the conserved cysteine through the conserved F or W. A D gene is named only where the DNA matches it firmly. Expanded clones are given a class, and other clones once, few, many or no size at all.

TRBD1,TRBV19,-,TRBJ2-2,TGTGCCACACAGGACAGGGACCCGAACACCGGGGAGCTGTTTTTT,CATQDRDPNTGELFF
-,TRBV7-9,-,TRBJ1-2,TGTGCCAGCAGCCGCCCGGACAGCCTTGTGGGCTACACCTTC,CASSRPDSLVGYTF
-,TRBV3-1/TRBV3-2,-,TRBJ2-2,TGTGCCAGCAGCCTGCGGTGGGATTATCAGGGCGGGGAGCTGTTTTTT,CASSLRWDYQGGELFF
-,TRBV13,few,TRBJ1-3,TGTGCCAGCAGCTTGGGAAGTAGCTCTGGAAACACCATATATTTT,CASSLGSSSGNTIYF
-,TRBV6-2/TRBV6-3,-,TRBJ2-7,TGTGCCAGCAGTTACCCCGGGGTCTCCTACGAGCAGTACTTC,CASSYPGVSYEQYF
-,TRBV3-1/TRBV3-2,-,TRBJ2-4,TGTGCCAGCAGCCAAGAGGGGGGCAGGGCTTTAGCCAAAAACATTCAGTACTTC,CASSQEGGRALAKNIQYF
-,TRBV28,-,TRBJ1-5,TGTGCCAGCAGAAAAATTGGGGGATCCAGCAATCAGCCCCAGCATTTT,CASRKIGGSSNQPQHF
-,TRBV30,-,TRBJ2-7,TGTGCCTGGAGTGCAGGGACTACAGGGGACGAGCAGTACTTC,CAWSAGTTGDEQYF
-,TRBV10-3,-,TRBJ1-2,TGTGCCATCAGTGAGTCGGGCGACTATGGCTACACCTTC,CAISESGDYGYTF
-,TRBV4-3,-,TRBJ2-3,TGCGCCAGCAGCCACCGGGGGCCCGGATTGATCACAGATACGCAGTATTTT,CASSHRGPGLITDTQYF
-,TRBV19,-,TRBJ1-1,TGTGCCAGTAGTACCTCATCCCAGACAGGGAACACTGAAGCTTTCTTT,CASSTSSQTGNTEAFF
-,TRBV12-3/TRBV12-4,-,TRBJ1-1,TGTGCCAGCAGTTTGGACGGGGGCCCTGAAGCTTTCTTT,CASSLDGGPEAFF
TRBD2,TRBV6-5,-,TRBJ2-1,TGTGCCAGCAGAAAGGGAGGGCCCTACAATGAGCAGTTCTTC,CASRKGGPYNEQFF
-,TRBV5-1,-,TRBJ1-3,TGCGCCAGCAGCTTGGAGGAAGGGAGCTCTGGAAACACCATATATTTT,CASSLEEGSSGNTIYF
TRBD2,TRBV5-1,-,TRBJ2-2,TGCGCCAGCAGCTTGGCCGGGACTAGCGGGGGCCTCAACACCGGGGAGCTGTTTTTT,CASSLAGTSGGLNTGELFF
TRBD1,TRBV27,-,TRBJ2-1,TGTGCCAGCCGTGCCGGGACAGGGGTCAATGAGCAGTTCTTC,CASRAGTGVNEQFF
-,TRBV19,-,TRBJ2-5,TGTGCCAGTAGTACCCCGGGGTACCAAGAGACCCAGTACTTC,CASSTPGYQETQYF
-,TRBV6-2/TRBV6-3,-,TRBJ1-5,TGTGCCAGCAGTTTCCCCGGACAGCCCCAGCATTTT,CASSFPGQPQHF
-,TRBV20-1,-,TRBJ2-5,TGCAGTGCTAGCGGGGGTAACCAGTACTTC,CSASGGNQYF
-,TRBV30,-,TRBJ1-2,TGTGCCTGGAGGAGGGTGGACTATGGCTACACCTTC,CAWRRVDYGYTF
-,TRBV28,few,TRBJ2-2,TGTGCCAGCAGTTTGGGACTTTACACCGGGGAGCTGTTTTTT,CASSLGLYTGELFF
-,TRBV27,-,TRBJ2-1,TGTGCCAGACAAGACACATATATAAATGAGCAGTTCTTC,CARQDTYINEQFF
-,TRBV15,few,TRBJ1-3,TGTGCCACCAGCAGAGATACCACGATCTCTAGGGGAAACACCATATATTTT,CATSRDTTISRGNTIYF
-,TRBV7-2,-,TRBJ1-2,TGTGCCAGCAGCAAAGGCCAGGGAGCCTATGGCTACACCTTC,CASSKGQGAYGYTF
-,TRBV6-5,-,TRBJ2-2,TGTGCCAGCTTGGCCGGGCCCGACACCGGGGAGCTGTTTTTT,CASLAGPDTGELFF
-,TRBV9,-,TRBJ1-4,TGTGCCAGCAGCGCCCAAGTTCATAATGAAAAACTGTTTTTT,CASSAQVHNEKLFF
TRBD1,TRBV6-5,-,TRBJ1-1,TGTGCCAGCAGTTACCGCGGGACAGGGGGAACTGAAGCTTTCTTT,CASSYRGTGGTEAFF
-,TRBV4-3,-,TRBJ1-2,TGCGCCAGCAGCCAAGATTTCGGGTATGGCTACACCTTC,CASSQDFGYGYTF
-,TRBV19,-,TRBJ1-4,TGTGCCAGTAGCCAACGAGGGGGATTGTGGGAAAAACTGTTTTTT,CASSQRGGLWEKLFF
-,TRBV7-2,once,TRBJ2-5,TGTGCCAGCAGCCTACAGGGCCCCTCACAAGAGACCCAGTACTTC,CASSLQGPSQETQYF
TRBD1,TRBV18,-,TRBJ1-1,TGTGCCAGCTCACCTAACAGGGGGCTTGGGACTGAAGCTTTCTTT,CASSPNRGLGTEAFF
-,TRBV5-6,-,TRBJ2-7,TGTGCCAGCAGCTTTGAGTCGGGGCAGGGAGCCCACGAGCAGTACTTC,CASSFESGQGAHEQYF
-,TRBV4-3,-,TRBJ2-3,TGCGCCAGCAGCCAAGAGGGGTTAAATACGCAGTATTTT,CASSQEGLNTQYF
-,TRBV7-2,-,TRBJ2-3,TGTGCCAGCAGCCCCCTCCGGGACGCCCCCTGGGGAGATACGCAGTATTTT,CASSPLRDAPWGDTQYF
-,TRBV9,-,TRBJ2-3,TGTGCCAGCAGCGTAGGGGGACCCACAGATACGCAGTATTTT,CASSVGGPTDTQYF
-,TRBV16,-,TRBJ1-2,TGTGCCAGCAGCCAATCTTTGACCTTGCTTGGCTACACCTTC,CASSQSLTLLGYTF
-,TRBV5-1,-,TRBJ1-4,TGCGCCAGCAGCCTACAGGGAAATTATAATGAAAAACTGTTTTTT,CASSLQGNYNEKLFF
-,TRBV7-2,-,TRBJ1-2,TGTGCCAGCAGCCATCTATCCCAACAGAACTATGGCTACACCTTC,CASSHLSQQNYGYTF
-,TRBV4-3,-,TRBJ2-1,TGCGCCAGCAGCCAAGGGTTAGCCGGGCAGTACAATGAGCAGTTCTTC,CASSQGLAGQYNEQFF
-,TRBV19,-,TRBJ1-5,TGTGCCAGTAGTTGGGTGGTAGGGGAGCCCCAGCATTTT,CASSWVVGEPQHF
-,TRBV6-2/TRBV6-3,few,TRBJ2-7,TGTGCCAGCAGTTATCTAACAGGGATTGACGAGCAGTACTTC,CASSYLTGIDEQYF
-,TRBV10-3,few,TRBJ1-6,TGTGCCATCAGTGCCAGGGGTTCCTATAATTCACCCCTCCACTTT,CAISARGSYNSPLHF
TRBD2,TRBV5-1,-,TRBJ2-3,TGCGCCAACAGCCCACAGACTAGCGGGGGGGCAGGGAGCACAGATACGCAGTATTTT,CANSPQTSGGAGSTDTQYF
-,TRBV9,-,TRBJ1-4,TGTGCCAGCAGCGCATTTGTCGCCGCCAATAATGAAAAACTGTTTTTT,CASSAFVAANNEKLFF
-,TRBV6-5,-,TRBJ2-1,TGTGCCAGCAGTTACCTGGACAGTACAATTGAGCAGTTCTTC,CASSYLDSTIEQFF
-,TRBV10-3,-,TRBJ2-1,TGTGCCAGCGGAAGGGACTCCAATGAGCAGTTCTTC,CASGRDSNEQFF
-,TRBV12-3/TRBV12-4,-,TRBJ1-1,TGTGCCAGCAGTTTATATCGGAACACTGAAGCTTTCTTT,CASSLYRNTEAFF
-,TRBV7-8,-,TRBJ1-5,TGTGCCAGCAGCTCCTTCCGGGGCCCAAATAGCAATCAGCCCCAGCATTTT,CASSSFRGPNSNQPQHF
-,TRBV18,-,TRBJ1-1,TGTGCCAGCTCACCTCAGAGGGAAGGCACTGAAGCTTTCTTT,CASSPQREGTEAFF
-,TRBV19,-,TRBJ2-7,TGTGCCAGTAGTATAGGGGCCTTCTACGAGCAGTACTTC,CASSIGAFYEQYF
-,TRBV27,-,TRBJ1-6,TGTGCCAGCAGCCTGACAGGTTCACCCCTCCACTTT,CASSLTGSPLHF
-,TRBV19,-,TRBJ1-4,TGTGCCAGCCAGAGCCTGGGAGATAATGAAAAACTGTTTTTT,CASQSLGDNEKLFF
-,TRBV6-5,-,TRBJ1-1,TGTGCCAGCAGTTACTCGGATTTGGGGGCGGAAGCTTTCTTT,CASSYSDLGAEAFF
-,TRBV21-1,-,TRBJ1-1,TGTGCCAGCAGCAAAGGGGAAACGAACACTGAAGCTTTCTTT,CASSKGETNTEAFF